The entry that follows covers one TCR beta chain sequence. No antigen is known for it. The study ran its PCR with 60 Vbeta and 13 Jbeta primers. Clones were read by immunoSEQ multiplex PCR, and TCRdb kept only the in-frame ones, dropping some. The sample lists about 200,000 clones, around 83% occurring once. The sample is drawn from a study of cytomegalovirus exposure and HLA in healthy donors. Study at large: The Caucasian-associated ancestry cluster contained 81% of the 300 to 450 genotyped donors. Study-wide findings and caveats: Available immune exposure information was restricted to CMV serostatus only. For TCR beta chains, V- and J-gene trimming was later linked to a missense DCLRE1C variant. Among TCR beta chains of equal frequency, HLA-associated ones were more clonally expanded in a later analysis.

The V and J ends lost 0 bases and 5 bases respectively, with 24 bases between them. The CDR3 is 19 amino acids. Germline CDR1 reads MGHRA; CDR2 reads YSYEKL. The V gene is TRBV4-1, the J gene TRBJ2-3; maybe TRBD2 (6 bases). The source material was PBMCs. The sequence was collected from a woman aged 18-29 years in good health and CMV-seronegative. CDR3 sequence (DNA): TGCGCCAGCAGCCAAGATTGGCGGGGCTACCCGGTTTTTGGAGATACGCAGTATTTT. Residues: CASSQDWRGYPVFGDTQYF.